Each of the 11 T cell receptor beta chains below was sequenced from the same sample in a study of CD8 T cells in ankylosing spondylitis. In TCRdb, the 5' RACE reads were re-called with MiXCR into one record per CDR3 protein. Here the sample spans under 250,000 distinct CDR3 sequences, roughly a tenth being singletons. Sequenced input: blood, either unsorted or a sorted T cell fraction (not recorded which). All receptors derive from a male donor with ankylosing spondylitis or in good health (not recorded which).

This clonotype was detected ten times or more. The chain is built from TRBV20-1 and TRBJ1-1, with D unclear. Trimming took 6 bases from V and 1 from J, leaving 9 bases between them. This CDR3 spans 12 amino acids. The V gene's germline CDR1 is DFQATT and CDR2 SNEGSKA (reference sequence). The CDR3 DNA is TGCAGTGCACGAGGACGGAACACTGAAGCTTTCTTT. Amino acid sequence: CSARGRNTEAFF.

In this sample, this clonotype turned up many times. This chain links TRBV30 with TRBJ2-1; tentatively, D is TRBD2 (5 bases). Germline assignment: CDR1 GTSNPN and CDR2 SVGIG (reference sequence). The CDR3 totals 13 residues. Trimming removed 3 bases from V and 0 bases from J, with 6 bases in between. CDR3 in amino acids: CAWRGSSYNEQFF. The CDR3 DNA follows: TGTGCCTGGAGGGGGAGCTCCTACAATGAGCAGTTCTTC.

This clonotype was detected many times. This CDR3 reads CATVDGPAEKLFF. CDR3 DNA: TGTGCCACCGTCGACGGCCCGGCTGAAAAACTGTTTTTT. V usage is TRBV7-8 and J usage is TRBJ1-4; the D is unclear. In germline, CDR1 is SGHVS, CDR2 FQNEAQ. The CDR3 has 13 amino acids. V gave up 10 bases and J gave up 7 bases, with 16 bases separating them.

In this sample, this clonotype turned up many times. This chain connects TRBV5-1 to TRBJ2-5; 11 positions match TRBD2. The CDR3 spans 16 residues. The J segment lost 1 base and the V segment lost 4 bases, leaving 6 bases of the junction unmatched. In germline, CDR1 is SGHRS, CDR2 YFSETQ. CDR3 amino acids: CASSRGLADLQETQYF. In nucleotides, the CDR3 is TGCGCCAGCAGCCGGGGACTAGCGGACCTCCAAGAGACCCAGTACTTC.

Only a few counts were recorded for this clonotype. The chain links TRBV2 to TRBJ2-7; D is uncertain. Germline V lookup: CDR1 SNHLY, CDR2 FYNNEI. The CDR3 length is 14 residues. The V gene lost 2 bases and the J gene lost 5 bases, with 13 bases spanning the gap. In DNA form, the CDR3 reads TGTGCCAGCAGTGAATACGTAGCAGGCGACGAGCAGTACTTC. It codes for CASSEYVAGDEQYF.

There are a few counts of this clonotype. The CDR3 region has the DNA TGCAGTGCTAGTGGTACAGGGAGAGATGGCTACACCTTC. This sequence encodes CSASGTGRDGYTF. The V call is TRBV20-1, the J call TRBJ1-2, with D perhaps matching TRBD1 (6 bases). The CDR3 extends over 13 amino acids. With 3 bases removed from V and 6 bases from J, the gap between germline ends came to 14 bases. Germline-derived CDR1 and CDR2 are DFQATT and SNEGSKA (reference sequence).

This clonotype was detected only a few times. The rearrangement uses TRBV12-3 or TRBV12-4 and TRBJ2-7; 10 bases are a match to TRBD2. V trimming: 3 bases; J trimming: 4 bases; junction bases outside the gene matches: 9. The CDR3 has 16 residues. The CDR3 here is CASSFEREGPWYEQYF. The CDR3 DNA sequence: TGTGCCAGCAGTTTCGAGCGGGAGGGCCCGTGGTACGAGCAGTACTTC.

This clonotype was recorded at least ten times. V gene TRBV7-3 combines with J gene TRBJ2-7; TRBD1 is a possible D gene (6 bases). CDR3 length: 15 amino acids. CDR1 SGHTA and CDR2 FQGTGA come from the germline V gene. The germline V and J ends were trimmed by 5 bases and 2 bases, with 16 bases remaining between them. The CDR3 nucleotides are TGTGCCAGCAGCCCCGGAGGACAGCGGACCTACGAGCAGTACTTC. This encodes CASSPGGQRTYEQYF.

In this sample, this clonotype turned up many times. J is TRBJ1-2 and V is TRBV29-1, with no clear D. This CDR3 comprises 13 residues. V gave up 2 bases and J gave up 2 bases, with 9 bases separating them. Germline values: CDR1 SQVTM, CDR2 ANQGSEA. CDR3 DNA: TGCAGCGTTGAAAGGGCTGCAAACTATGGCTACACCTTC. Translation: CSVERAANYGYTF.

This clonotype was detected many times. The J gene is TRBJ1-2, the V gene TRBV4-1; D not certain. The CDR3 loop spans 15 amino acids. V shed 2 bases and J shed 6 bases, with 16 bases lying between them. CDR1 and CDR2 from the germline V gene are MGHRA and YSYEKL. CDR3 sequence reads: CASSQSVGNRHGYTF. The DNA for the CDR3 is TGCGCCAGCAGCCAATCTGTCGGTAACCGGCATGGCTACACCTTC.

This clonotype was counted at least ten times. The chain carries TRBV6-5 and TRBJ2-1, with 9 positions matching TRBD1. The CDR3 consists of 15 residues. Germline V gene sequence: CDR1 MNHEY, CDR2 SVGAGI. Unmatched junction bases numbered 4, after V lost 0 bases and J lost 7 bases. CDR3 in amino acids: CASSYSLGTGNEQFF. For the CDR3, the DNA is TGTGCCAGCAGTTACTCTCTGGGGACAGGGAATGAGCAGTTCTTC.